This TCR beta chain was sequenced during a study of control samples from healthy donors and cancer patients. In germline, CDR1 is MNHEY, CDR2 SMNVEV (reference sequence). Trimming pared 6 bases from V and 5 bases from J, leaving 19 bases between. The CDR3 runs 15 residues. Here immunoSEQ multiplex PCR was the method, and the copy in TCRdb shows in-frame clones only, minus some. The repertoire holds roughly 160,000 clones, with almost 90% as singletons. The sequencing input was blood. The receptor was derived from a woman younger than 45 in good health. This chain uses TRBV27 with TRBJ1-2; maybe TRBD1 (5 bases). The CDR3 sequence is CASSSRGAASYGYTF. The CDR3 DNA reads TGTGCCAGCAGCTCCCGTGGGGCCGCATCGTATGGCTACACCTTC.